The rows below give T cell receptor beta chains drawn from one sample of a study of blood T cell repertoires in COVID-19. Here immunoSEQ multiplex PCR was the method, and the copy in TCRdb shows in-frame clones only, minus some. The data show nearly 300,000 clones, roughly 83% seen once. Sequenced material: peripheral blood. The receptors stem from a human donor with COVID-19, enrolled during active disease. The donor label of this sample is uncertain. CDR3s leave out the opening cysteine and the closing phenylalanine or tryptophan. A clone size is listed for some rows: how often the clone was seen (once, few, many), or a class if it is expanded.

ASSLAGGADTEAF . TRBJ1-1 TRBV5-1
ASSLVGLAGGNTGELF . TRBJ2-2 TRBV7-6
ASRTTGAQETQY . TRBJ2-5 TRBV19
ASSEAISTIY . TRBJ1-3 TRBV6-1
ASSPTQGSETQY . TRBJ2-5 TRBV7-6
ASSWGGAEPEAF . TRBJ1-1 TRBV5-1
ASSPGTSPNEQF . TRBJ2-1 TRBV7-3
ASSPSWTGLQARGNTIY . TRBJ1-3 TRBV6-6
ASSAPKGGGEQPQH . TRBJ1-5 TRBV2
ASSRTGAAYGNQPQH . TRBJ1-5 TRBV23-1
SARAPSFEY . TRBJ2-7 TRBV20-1
ASSLNGLAGVTGELF . TRBJ2-2 TRBV5-1
ASSRGVPQYEQY few TRBJ2-7 TRBV5-1
ASSQGRSNSPLH . TRBJ1-6 TRBV3-1/TRBV3-2
ASSPGLAVYNEQF . TRBJ2-1 TRBV11-2
ASKRGGYSTDTQY . TRBJ2-3 TRBV19
ASSPVGGQGNYGYT once TRBJ1-2 TRBV18
ASSLASGSYNEQF . TRBJ2-1 TRBV11-2
ASSLVTGGNTEAF . TRBJ1-1 TRBV5-5
ATSEGDRGPKNIQY . TRBJ2-4 TRBV15
ASSSTGGYWTEAF . TRBJ1-1 TRBV19
AWSVDRGEKLF once TRBJ1-4 TRBV30
ASSQEVLQKAF . TRBJ1-1 TRBV3-1/TRBV3-2
ASSFPGTGLSQPQH few TRBJ1-5 TRBV28
ASSTGGGGGSPLH . TRBJ1-6 TRBV6-2/TRBV6-3
ASSPGQGVSLNTEAF . TRBJ1-1 TRBV3-1/TRBV3-2
ASSIRDRGYSTDTQY . TRBJ2-3 TRBV5-1
ASSFSGAGGYEQY few TRBJ2-7 TRBV7-9